Listed here is a single T cell receptor beta chain. Its cognate antigen is unknown. The data stem from a study of STAT3 mutations in large granular lymphocyte leukemia. Overall study findings and caveats: At least one immunodominant TCR beta clonotype appeared in every T-cell large granular lymphocyte leukemia patient. Variable sampling intervals and differing treatment regimens complicated linking therapy response to TCR clonal burden changes.

Average productive template count per sample was 35,000 to 45,000. Profiling relied on immunoSEQ multiplex PCR, and the TCRdb table lists in-frame clones only, not all of them. The top ten clones hold more than 10% of a sample with about 13,000 clones, 88% of them seen once. V was cut by 0 bases and J by 5 bases, with 10 bases left in between. CDR3 length: 14 residues. Germline lookup yields CDR1 SEHNR and CDR2 FQNEAQ (reference sequence). Material for sequencing was PBMCs. This sequence was found in a human donor with T large granular lymphocyte leukemia. Some clones in this sample may be carry-over from other donors' samples. The V and J genes are TRBV7-9 and TRBJ1-2, with D unclear. The CDR3 DNA reads as TGTGCCAGCAGCTTAGCGGTGAGAGGGTATGGCTACACCTTC. Its protein product is CASSLAVRGYGYTF.